Presented here are 23 T cell receptor beta chains from one specimen sequenced in a study of human T cells and chemical hapten exposure (dated by TCRdb to 2020 to 2022). This specimen's time point label, interpreted: patch test 1, 2 weeks after DPC sensitization. The label giving this sample's treatment or condition can be read as: therapeutic diphenylcyclopropenone sensitization with weekly scalp DPC. The method behind the library was RACE. Sequencing took place on a NextSeq 500. The public reads were run again by TCRdb, first through fastp at Q25 and then through MiXCR, and only productive beta chains were kept. Rows with a matching CDR3 protein are joined into one entry that keeps the most common DNA and genes. This sample gives about 120,000 distinct CDR3 sequences in total; around 13% of them show up just once. In total, the top ten clones hold less than 0.95% of the sample. The specimen was whole blood, collected in connection with sensitization to the hapten diphenylcyclopropenone (DPC). The receptors here all came from a man aged 18-30 years with alopecia areata. Some clones in this sample may be carry-over from other donors' samples.

This clonotype was counted a few times. The chain combines TRBV4-1 with TRBJ2-3; D unresolved. This CDR3 has 15 residues. CDR1 is MGHRA and CDR2 is YSYEKL in the germline V gene. Trimming stripped 0 bases from V and 2 bases from J, with 9 bases between. CDR3 protein: CASSQDKRSTDTQYF. The CDR3 DNA is TGCGCCAGCAGCCAAGATAAACGATCCACAGATACGCAGTATTTT.

The CDR3 reads CASSESPGRYNQPQHF. The CDR3 DNA is TGTGCCAGCAGCGAAAGCCCCGGGCGGTACAATCAGCCCCAGCATTTT. This sequence joins TRBV6-2 or TRBV6-3 and TRBJ1-5, with D hard to call. V lost 6 bases to trimming and J lost 3 bases, with 18 bases between them. In germline, CDR1 is MNHEY, CDR2 SVGEGT. This CDR3 has 16 amino acids.

The V call is TRBV4-1, the J call TRBJ2-7, with D unclear. Trimming stripped 0 bases from V and 6 bases from J, with 6 bases between. The germline V gene encodes CDR1 MGHRA and CDR2 YSYEKL. The CDR3 length is 12 residues. CDR3 in amino acids: CASSQDGVEQYF. The CDR3 coding sequence is TGCGCCAGCAGCCAAGATGGGGTCGAGCAGTACTTC.

This clonotype has a count of ten or more. V is TRBV20-1 and J is TRBJ2-2, with 8 bases aligning to TRBD2. The CDR3 sequence is 15 residues long. V was pared by 1 base and J by 1 base, with 2 bases of the junction left unmatched. Germline assignment: CDR1 DFQATT and CDR2 SNEGSKA (reference sequence). The chain's CDR3 is CSARVTSGNTGELFF. CDR3 DNA: TGCAGTGCTAGAGTCACTAGCGGGAACACCGGGGAGCTGTTTTTT.

The table lists this clonotype with many counts. The chain uses TRBV18 and TRBJ1-1; 8 bases agree with TRBD1. The V and J ends lost 1 base and 6 bases, in that order; junction bases with no gene match: 4. The CDR3 is 14 amino acids. Germline V CDR1 and CDR2: KGHSH, LQKENI. The CDR3 DNA is TGTGCCAGCTCACCACAACAGGGGGGATCTGAAGCTTTCTTT. This encodes CASSPQQGGSEAFF.

This chain links TRBV9 with TRBJ1-1; unclear D gene. This CDR3 has 17 amino acids. V dropped 4 bases and J dropped 0 bases, with 19 bases sitting between them. From germline, CDR1 is SGDLS and CDR2 YYNGEE. DNA for the CDR3: TGTGCCAGCAGCCTAGAGGGATCCGGGCGAGTGAACACTGAAGCTTTCTTT. It specifies CASSLEGSGRVNTEAFF.

This clonotype was seen many times. The genes are TRBV7-3 and TRBJ2-3, with TRBD1 identical over 9 bases. Germline assignment: CDR1 SGHTA and CDR2 FQGTGA. V was pared by 1 base and J by 6 bases, with 5 bases of the junction left unmatched. This CDR3 contains 15 residues. This CDR3 is CASSLIQGAGDTQYF. In DNA form, the CDR3 reads TGTGCCAGCAGCTTAATACAGGGGGCAGGCGATACGCAGTATTTT.

CDR3 amino acids: CASSSGYLTEAFF. For the CDR3, the DNA is TGTGCCAGCAGCTCAGGGTATCTAACTGAAGCTTTCTTT. V gene TRBV7-9 combines with J gene TRBJ1-1; D perhaps matches TRBD1 (5 bases). CDR1 is SEHNR and CDR2 is FQNEAQ in the germline V gene (reference sequence). CDR3 length: 13 residues. The ends were cut back, 4 bases at V and 5 bases at J, with 11 bases in the middle.

This clonotype has only a few counts. This sequence joins TRBV2 and TRBJ2-3; TRBD1 matches 8 bases. V lost 3 bases to trimming and J lost 6 bases; unmatched junction nucleotides: 8. CDR3 length equals 15 residues. Germline-derived CDR1 and CDR2 are SNHLY and FYNNEI. This CDR3 reads CASSDLTGALDTQYF. CDR3 in DNA: TGTGCCAGCAGTGATTTGACAGGGGCTTTGGATACGCAGTATTTT.

The chain carries TRBV27 and TRBJ1-6; D not resolved. V lost 4 bases and J lost 14, with 9 bases in between. Germline loops: CDR1 MNHEY, CDR2 SMNVEV (reference sequence). This CDR3 contains 11 residues. The CDR3 reads CASSYPGSLHF. CDR3 sequence (DNA): TGTGCCAGCAGTTATCCAGGTTCCCTCCACTTT.

This chain connects TRBV11-2 to TRBJ2-3; tentatively, D is TRBD1 (5 bases). The germline CDR1 and CDR2 sequences are SGHAT and FQNNGV. V was cut by 5 bases and J by 2 bases, with 11 bases left in between. The CDR3 totals 14 residues. CDR3 sequence (DNA): TGTGCCAGCAGCCTCCGACAGAACACAGATACGCAGTATTTT. It specifies CASSLRQNTDTQYF.

The table lists this clonotype with a few counts. The chain combines TRBV20-1 with TRBJ1-2, with TRBD1 as a possible D gene (5 bases). V lost 6 bases and J 4 bases, leaving 9 bases between the germline ends. The CDR3 runs to 11 residues. Germline loops: CDR1 DFQATT, CDR2 SNEGSKA (reference sequence). CDR3 sequence: CSAQDSYGYTF. CDR3 DNA sequence: TGCAGTGCACAAGACAGCTATGGCTACACCTTC.

The rearrangement links TRBV3-1 to TRBJ2-7, with D possibly TRBD2 on 5 matching bases. CDR1 is LGHDT, CDR2 YNNKEL, per germline (reference sequence). There are 15 residues in the CDR3. Trimming removed 1 base at V and 2 bases at J, with 12 bases between. This chain's CDR3 is CASSQAAGATYEQYF. CDR3 in DNA: TGTGCCAGCAGCCAAGCGGCGGGCGCCACCTACGAGCAGTACTTC.

The sample holds many counts of this clonotype. CDR3 amino acids: CASSLPDRADEQYF. The CDR3 nucleotides are TGTGCCAGCAGCCTGCCCGACAGGGCCGACGAGCAGTACTTC. J is TRBJ2-7 and V is TRBV5-6; TRBD1 matches 7 bases. CDR1 and CDR2 (germline): SGHDT, YYEEEE. The CDR3 covers 14 residues. V trimming: 4 bases; J trimming: 5 bases; junction bases outside the gene matches: 9.

The V gene is TRBV7-9, the J gene TRBJ2-5; D is perhaps TRBD1 or TRBD2 (5 bases each). Trimming left V 6 bases short and J 5 bases short, with 19 bases between. Looked up from germline, CDR1 is SEHNR and CDR2 is FQNEAQ (reference sequence). The CDR3 is 15 amino acids. Written as DNA, the CDR3 is TGTGCCAGCAGGGCACCTCCCGGGGCCGGGGAGACCCAGTACTTC. This sequence encodes CASRAPPGAGETQYF.

The gene calls are TRBV7-2 and TRBJ2-7; 9 nucleotides match TRBD1. There are 14 residues in the CDR3. The germline gives CDR1 SGHTA, CDR2 FQGNSA. J was trimmed by 4 bases and V by 1 base; bases with no gene match: 2. CDR3 DNA sequence: TGTGCCAGCAGCTTAGAACAGGGGGCTTACGAGCAGTACTTC. Protein: CASSLEQGAYEQYF.

This clonotype was seen at least ten times. Sequence at one end of the junction differs from germline and may be a read error. The chain carries TRBV6-2 or TRBV6-3 and TRBJ2-5; D gene unclear. CDR1 and CDR2 from the germline V gene are MNHEY and SVGEGT. This CDR3 has 13 residues. The CDR3: CASSASETFVTRF. CDR3 DNA: TGTGCCAGCAGTGCTTCCGAGACTTTCGTTACTCGCTTC.

This clonotype was seen a handful of times. The V call is TRBV21-1, the J call TRBJ1-1; the D segment call TRBD1 is taken from the table without a DNA check. TRBV21-1 is labeled a pseudogene. The CDR3 consists of 15 residues. Here the CDR3 reads CASSKDLQENTEAFF. The CDR3 nucleotides are TGTGCCAGCAGCAAAGATCTACAGGAGAACACTGAAGCTTTCTTT.

The V and J genes are TRBV27 and TRBJ1-2; 11 bases map to TRBD1. This CDR3 comprises 14 residues. J gave up 2 bases and V 8 bases, and 4 bases lay outside the gene matches. Germline V gives CDR1 MNHEY, CDR2 SMNVEV (reference sequence). The CDR3 is CASRTGGLNYGYTF. CDR3 nucleotides: TGTGCCAGCCGGACAGGGGGCCTCAACTATGGCTACACCTTC.

In this sample, this clonotype turned up a few times. The chain employs TRBV27 and TRBJ2-2, with no clear D. The V gene's germline CDR1 is MNHEY and CDR2 SMNVEV (reference sequence). The CDR3 is 13 amino acids. V lost 6 bases and J 4 bases, leaving 9 bases between the germline ends. As DNA, the CDR3 is TGTGCCAGCAGATCCCTGGGCACCGGGGAGCTGTTTTTT. Encoded protein: CASRSLGTGELFF.

The CDR3 sequence is CSGRTSGEQYV. The CDR3 nucleotides are TGCAGCGGGAGGACATCGGGTGAGCAGTACGTC. The chain uses TRBV29-1 and TRBJ2-7; either TRBD1 or TRBD2 may supply D (5 bases each). CDR1 is SQVTM and CDR2 is ANQGSEA in the germline V gene. Trimming pared 7 bases from V and 7 bases from J, leaving 14 bases between. This CDR3 comprises 11 residues.

This clonotype has a count of ten or more. The chain links TRBV28 to TRBJ2-1; possible D gene TRBD2, 5 bases. Looked up from germline, CDR1 is MDHEN and CDR2 is SYDVKM. CDR3 length equals 12 residues. V lost 9 bases and J lost 9, with 15 bases in between. The CDR3 protein is CASGIGRGEQFF. The CDR3 coding sequence is TGTGCCAGTGGGATCGGACGGGGTGAGCAGTTCTTC.

This chain links TRBV4-3 with TRBJ1-1; D is unresolved. The CDR3 spans 13 residues. Germline CDR1 is LGHNA and CDR2 is YSLEER. V was trimmed by 0 bases and J by 7 bases, leaving 9 bases between them. Here the CDR3 reads CASSQDPSGEAFF. DNA of the CDR3: TGCGCCAGCAGCCAAGATCCGTCAGGTGAAGCTTTCTTT.